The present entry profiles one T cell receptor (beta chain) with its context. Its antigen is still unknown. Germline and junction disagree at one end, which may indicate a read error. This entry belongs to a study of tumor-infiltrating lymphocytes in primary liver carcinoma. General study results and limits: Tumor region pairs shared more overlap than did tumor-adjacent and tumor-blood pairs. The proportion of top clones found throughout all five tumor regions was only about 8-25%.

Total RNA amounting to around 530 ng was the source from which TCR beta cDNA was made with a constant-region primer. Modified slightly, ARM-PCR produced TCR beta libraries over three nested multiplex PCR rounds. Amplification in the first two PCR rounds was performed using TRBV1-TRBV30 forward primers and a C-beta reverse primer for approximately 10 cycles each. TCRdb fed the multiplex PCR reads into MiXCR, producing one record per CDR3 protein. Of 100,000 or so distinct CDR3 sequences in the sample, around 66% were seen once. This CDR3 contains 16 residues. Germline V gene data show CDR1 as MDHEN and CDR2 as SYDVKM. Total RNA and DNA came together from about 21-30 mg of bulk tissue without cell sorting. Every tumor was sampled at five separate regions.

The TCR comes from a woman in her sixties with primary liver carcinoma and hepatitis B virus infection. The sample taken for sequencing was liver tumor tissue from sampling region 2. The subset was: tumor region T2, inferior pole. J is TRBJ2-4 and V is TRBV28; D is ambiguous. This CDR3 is CASSSKKALANNIQYF. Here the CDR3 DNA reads TGTGCCAGCAGTTCCAAGAAGGCTTTAGCCAACAACATTCAGTACTTC.